The sequence of this TCR beta chain was determined in a study of graft-versus-host responses after intestinal transplantation. The wider study: Transplant recipients had multivisceral, liver-intestinal, or isolated intestinal grafts. Anti-thymocyte globulin induction was given to all recipients, followed by tacrolimus and steroids for roughly 3 years. Study-level points and caveats: Within allografts, high graft-versus-host to host-versus-graft clonal ratios were seen among patients with graft-donor T cell macrochimerism. Recipient bone marrow held GvH clones, some seen earlier in ileum or blood.

Clones were read by immunoSEQ multiplex PCR, and TCRdb kept only the in-frame ones, dropping some. Among fewer than 15,000 clones, about 83% were seen once, and the ten largest hold approximately 46%. As to this clone: Its target is unknown.

This TCR was recovered from a human patient who received an intestinal transplant, so some T cells may come from the graft donor. Sequenced material: PBMCs, taken approximately 120 days after transplant.

The DNA for the CDR3 is TGCGCCAGCAGCCACGATGACAGGGGGCGGGATGAGCAGTTCTTC. It encodes CASSHDDRGRDEQFF. This sequence joins TRBV4-1 and TRBJ2-1, with 10 bases lining up with TRBD1. The CDR3 spans 15 residues. Germline loops: CDR1 MGHRA, CDR2 YSYEKL. Germline trimming cut 3 bases from V and 8 bases from J; bases unmatched to any gene: 7.